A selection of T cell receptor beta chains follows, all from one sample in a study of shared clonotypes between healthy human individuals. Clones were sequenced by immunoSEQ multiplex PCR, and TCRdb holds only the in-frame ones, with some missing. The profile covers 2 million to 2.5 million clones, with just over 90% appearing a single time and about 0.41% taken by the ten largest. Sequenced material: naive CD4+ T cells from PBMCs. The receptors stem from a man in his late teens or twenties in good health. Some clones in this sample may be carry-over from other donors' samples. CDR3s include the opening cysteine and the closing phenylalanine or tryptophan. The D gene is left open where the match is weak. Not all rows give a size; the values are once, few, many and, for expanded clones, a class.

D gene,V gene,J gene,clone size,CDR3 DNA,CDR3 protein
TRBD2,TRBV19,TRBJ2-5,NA,TGTGCCAGTAGTATCAGTGGGCTAGCGGGAGGGCAAGAGACCCAGTACTTC,CASSISGLAGGQETQYF
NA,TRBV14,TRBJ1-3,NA,TGTGCCAGCGCGGAATACTCTGGAAACACCATATATTTT,CASAEYSGNTIYF
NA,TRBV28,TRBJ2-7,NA,TGTGCCAGCAGTTTAGGAGGGCCCGACGAGCAGTACTTC,CASSLGGPDEQYF
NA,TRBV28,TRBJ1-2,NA,TGTGCCAGCAGCCAGACGACGCCTCTTGGCTACACCTTC,CASSQTTPLGYTF
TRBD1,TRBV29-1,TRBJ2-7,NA,TGCAGCGTTGGCGGGACAGGGGGCTACGAGCAGTACTTC,CSVGGTGGYEQYF
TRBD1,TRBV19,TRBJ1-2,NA,TGTGCCAGTAGTAGAGTCACAGGGGTCGGAGGCTACACCTTC,CASSRVTGVGGYTF
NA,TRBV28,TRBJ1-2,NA,TGTGCCAGCAGCCCCGGGGCAGGGACCTATGGCTACACCTTC,CASSPGAGTYGYTF
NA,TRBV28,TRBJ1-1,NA,TGTGCCAGCAGGCAGGGGAGAGGGGCTGAAGCTTTCTTT,CASRQGRGAEAFF
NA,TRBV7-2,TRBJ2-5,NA,TGTGCCAGCAGCCCCTCGGGCACCCAGTACTTC,CASSPSGTQYF
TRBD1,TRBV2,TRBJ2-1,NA,TGTGCCAGCAAGCCGGGACAGGACGGAAATGAGCAGTTCTTC,CASKPGQDGNEQFF
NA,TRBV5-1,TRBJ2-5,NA,TGCGCCAGCAGCTTGGGACAGCGAGAGACCCAGTACTTC,CASSLGQRETQYF
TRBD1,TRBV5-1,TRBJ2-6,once,TGCGCCAGCAGCTTCAACAGGGGTGAAGGGGCCAACGTCCTGACTTTC,CASSFNRGEGANVLTF
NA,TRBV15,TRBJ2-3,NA,TGTGCCACCAGCAGGCTCCTCGAAGGGGGATTCACAGATACGCAGTATTTT,CATSRLLEGGFTDTQYF
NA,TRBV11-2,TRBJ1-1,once,TGTGCCAGCAGCTTGACAGACTTAACGGCTTTCTTT,CASSLTDLTAFF
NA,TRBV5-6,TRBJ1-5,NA,TGTGCCAGCAGCTCGACTGGGAGCAATCAGCCCCAGCATTTT,CASSSTGSNQPQHF
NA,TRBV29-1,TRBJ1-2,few,TGCAGCGTTGAAGAGCGGGTTGGCTACACCTTC,CSVEERVGYTF
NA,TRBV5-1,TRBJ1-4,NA,TGCGCCAGCAGCTCGACCTTGAATGAAAAACTGTTTTTT,CASSSTLNEKLFF
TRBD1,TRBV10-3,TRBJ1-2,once,TGTGCCATCAGTGAGTCGCGGGGCAGTACAGGGGGCAGGGGAAACTATGGCTACACCTTC,CAISESRGSTGGRGNYGYTF
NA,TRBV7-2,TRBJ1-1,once,TGTGCCAGCAGCCCCTTTGGGTCGAACACTGAAGCTTTCTTT,CASSPFGSNTEAFF
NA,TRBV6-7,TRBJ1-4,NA,TGTGCCAGCGGACAAGGTGGAGGGCTTAATGAAAAACTGTTTTTT,CASGQGGGLNEKLFF
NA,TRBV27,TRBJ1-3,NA,TGTGCCAGCAGTTTAAGCACTGGAAACACCATATATTTT,CASSLSTGNTIYF
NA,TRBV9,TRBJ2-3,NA,TGTGCCAGCAGCCCCAACCCGGGTGGGACAACCCTGAGCACAGATACGCAGTATTTT,CASSPNPGGTTLSTDTQYF
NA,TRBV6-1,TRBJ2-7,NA,TGTGCCAGCAGTGAAGCGCTTAGGGCAGGGCGAACCAGCGAGCAGTACTTC,CASSEALRAGRTSEQYF
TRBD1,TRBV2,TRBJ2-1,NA,TGTGCCAGCACCCGGGACAGGGGGCTGAATGAGCAGTTCTTC,CASTRDRGLNEQFF
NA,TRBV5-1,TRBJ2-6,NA,TGCGCCAGCAGCTTGGCGGCTGGGGAGCTCGGGGGGGCCAACGTCCTGACTTTC,CASSLAAGELGGANVLTF
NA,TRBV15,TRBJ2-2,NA,TGTGCCACCAGCAGGTATACTGGGTTCTCCGGGGAGCTGTTTTTT,CATSRYTGFSGELFF
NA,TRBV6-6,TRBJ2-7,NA,TGTGCCAGCAGTCTAACAGGAGAGCAGTACTTC,CASSLTGEQYF
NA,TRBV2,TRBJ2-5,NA,TGTGCCAGCAGTGTCGGGGCGACGGAGACCCAGTACTTC,CASSVGATETQYF
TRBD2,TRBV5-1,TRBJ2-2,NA,TGCGCCAGCAGCTTGGTAGCGGGGGCTAACACCGGGGAGCTGTTTTTT,CASSLVAGANTGELFF
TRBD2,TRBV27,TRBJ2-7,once,TGTGCCAGCAGTTTATCGACGGGAGGGCCTTGGTACGAGCAGTACTTC,CASSLSTGGPWYEQYF
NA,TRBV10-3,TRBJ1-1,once,TGTGCCATCAGTGACAGGGCCCCCACTGAAGCTTTCTTT,CAISDRAPTEAFF
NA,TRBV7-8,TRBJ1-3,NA,TGTGCCAGCAGCCAGGGACGAGGGACCTCTGGAAACACCATATATTTT,CASSQGRGTSGNTIYF
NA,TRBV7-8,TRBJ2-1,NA,TGTGCCAGCAGCCCGAGCGGGCATAACCCGTACAATGAGCAGTTCTTC,CASSPSGHNPYNEQFF
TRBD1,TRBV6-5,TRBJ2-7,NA,TGTGCCAGCAGTTATAATTGGGACAGCACCACCTACGAGCAGTACTTC,CASSYNWDSTTYEQYF
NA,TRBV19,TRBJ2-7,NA,TGTGCCAGTAGTACATGGGACGGCGCCTACGAGCAGTACTTC,CASSTWDGAYEQYF
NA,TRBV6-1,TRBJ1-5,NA,TGTGCCAGCACCCGAGAGGGGGATCAGCCCCAGCATTTT,CASTREGDQPQHF
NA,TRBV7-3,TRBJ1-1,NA,TGTGCCAGCAGCTCAATAAGGAACACTGAAGCTTTCTTT,CASSSIRNTEAFF
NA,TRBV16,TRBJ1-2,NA,TGTGCCAGCAGCCCCGGACAGACCTATGGCTACACCTTC,CASSPGQTYGYTF
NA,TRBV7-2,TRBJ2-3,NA,TGTGCCAGCAGCCCCACTAGCACTAGCACAGATACGCAGTATTTT,CASSPTSTSTDTQYF
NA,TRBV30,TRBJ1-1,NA,TGTGCCTGGAGTGTTTCGTCGGCAGGTGAAGCTTTCTTT,CAWSVSSAGEAFF
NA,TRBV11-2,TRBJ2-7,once,TGTGCCAGCAGCTGGAGGGACGACTCCTACGAGCAGTACTTC,CASSWRDDSYEQYF
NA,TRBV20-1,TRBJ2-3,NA,TGCAGTGCTTGGGGAAAAACGCAGTATTTT,CSAWGKTQYF
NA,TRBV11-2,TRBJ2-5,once,TGTGCCAGCAGCCCCGCGCAAGAGACCCAGTACTTC,CASSPAQETQYF
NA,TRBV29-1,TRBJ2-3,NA,TGCAGCGTTGAAAGGGAGACAGATACGCAGTATTTT,CSVERETDTQYF
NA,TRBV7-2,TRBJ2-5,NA,TGTGCCAGCAGCTCGAGACCTGTTCGGGAGACCCAGTACTTC,CASSSRPVRETQYF
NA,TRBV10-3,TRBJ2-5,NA,TGTGCCATCAGTGAACTCAGCCAAGAGACCCAGTACTTC,CAISELSQETQYF
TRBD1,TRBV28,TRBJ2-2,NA,TGTGCCAGCACCACGGGACAGGGACCATCCGGGGAGCTGTTTTTT,CASTTGQGPSGELFF
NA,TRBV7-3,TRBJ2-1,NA,TGTGCCAGCAGCCCTAACGGAGCGGGTGCCTACAATGAGCAGTTCTTC,CASSPNGAGAYNEQFF
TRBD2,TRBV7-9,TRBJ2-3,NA,TGTGCCAGCAGCTTAGGTGAGCGGGGGAGCACAGATACGCAGTATTTT,CASSLGERGSTDTQYF
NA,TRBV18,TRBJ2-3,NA,TGTGCCAGCTCACCTACCGGGCCGAGCCCAGATACGCAGTATTTT,CASSPTGPSPDTQYF
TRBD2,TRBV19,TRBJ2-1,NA,TGTGCCAGTAGTCCTGTAGCGGGAGGGCCGCGCAATGAGCAGTTCTTC,CASSPVAGGPRNEQFF
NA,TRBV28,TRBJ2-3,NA,TGTGCCAGCGGTAGGGTACCGATTCCATATTTT,CASGRVPIPYF
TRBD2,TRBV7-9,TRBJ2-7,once,TGTGCCAGCAGCCACACGGGGGGGCAGGGGATTGAGCAGTACTTC,CASSHTGGQGIEQYF
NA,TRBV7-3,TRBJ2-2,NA,TGTGCCAGCAGCAAAAATGGACAGAACACCGGGGAGCTGTTTTTT,CASSKNGQNTGELFF